This T cell receptor (beta chain) is drawn from a study of T cell repertoires in cytomegalovirus infection. Findings of the study overall: It was HLA-C-restricted CMV-specific TCR beta clonotypes that dominated the response ex vivo.

TCRdb re-analysed the reads in MiXCR, keeping a single row per CDR3 protein. This table holds approximately 750,000 distinct CDR3 sequences, less than 40% found once. Details on this clonotype: Its antigen remains unknown.

Germline trimming cut 5 bases from V and 3 bases from J; bases unmatched to any gene: 11. This CDR3 is 19 amino acids long. Germline loops: CDR1 MNHNS, CDR2 SASEGT. The chain recombines TRBV6-1 with TRBJ2-3; 16 bases fit TRBD2. Sample: PBMCs. The TCR sequence derives from a human donor in good health (CMV status not recorded). Some clones in this sample may be carry-over from other donors' samples. The CDR3 is CASSSGGTSGGEETDTQYF. CDR3 nucleotide sequence: TGTGCCAGCAGTTCCGGCGGGACTAGCGGGGGGGAGGAAACAGATACGCAGTATTTT.